The 12 T cell receptor beta chains listed next were all sequenced from one sample in a study of CD8 T cells in ankylosing spondylitis. Using its own MiXCR run on the 5' RACE reads, TCRdb lists one record per CDR3 protein. The sample holds roughly 180,000 distinct CDR3 sequences, 13% seen once. Sequencing was performed on blood, either unsorted or a sorted T cell fraction (not recorded which). Source of these receptors: a female donor with ankylosing spondylitis or in good health (not recorded which).

This clonotype was detected ten times or more. The chain employs TRBV6-2 or TRBV6-3 and TRBJ2-2; perhaps TRBD2 as D (5 bases). The V gene lost 4 bases and the J gene lost 6 bases, with 12 bases spanning the gap. The CDR3 runs to 14 residues. Germline CDR1 is MNHEY and CDR2 is SVGEGT. The CDR3 region is CASSWSSEAGELFF. Written as DNA, the CDR3 is TGTGCCAGCAGTTGGAGTAGCGAGGCCGGGGAGCTGTTTTTT.

V usage is TRBV19 and J usage is TRBJ1-5, with D maybe TRBD1 (5 bases). The length of the CDR3 is 14 residues. Trimming left V 3 bases short and J 7 bases short, with 13 bases between. In germline, CDR1 is LNHDA, CDR2 SQIVND (reference sequence). The CDR3 spells CASSISWGRQPQHF. The CDR3 DNA sequence: TGTGCCAGTAGTATTAGTTGGGGCAGGCAGCCCCAGCATTTT.

This clonotype has ten or more counts. The chain is built from TRBV20-1 and TRBJ2-5, with D tentatively TRBD1 (6 bases). The CDR3 is 13 amino acids. Germline V gene lookup returns CDR1 DFQATT and CDR2 SNEGSKA (reference sequence). V was pared by 0 bases and J by 6 bases, with 11 bases between. The CDR3 spells CSARDTQGKTQYF. The CDR3 DNA sequence: TGCAGTGCTAGAGATACGCAGGGGAAGACCCAGTACTTC.

The sample holds a few counts of this clonotype. This rearrangement joins TRBV10-3 to TRBJ2-5; D uncertain. The germline V gene has CDR1 ENHRY and CDR2 SYGVKD. This CDR3 comprises 11 residues. V lost 5 bases to trimming and J lost 1 base, with 2 bases between them. The CDR3 DNA follows: TGTGCCATCAGTTCCCAAGAGACCCAGTACTTC. This sequence encodes CAISSQETQYF.

This clonotype was recorded at least ten times. The J gene is TRBJ2-1, the V gene TRBV12-3 or TRBV12-4; 7 nucleotides align to TRBD2. The CDR3 runs 16 residues. Trimming cost V 2 bases and J 0 bases; bases outside gene matches: 4. In nucleotides, the CDR3 is TGTGCCAGCAGTTTACAGGGCGGGAGCTCCTACAATGAGCAGTTCTTC. Protein: CASSLQGGSSYNEQFF.

This clonotype has ten or more counts. This chain links TRBV6-2 or TRBV6-3 with TRBJ2-1; maybe TRBD1 (6 bases). Trimming stripped 6 bases from V and 13 bases from J, with 19 bases between. The CDR3 is made up of 13 amino acids. Germline V gene sequence: CDR1 MNHEY, CDR2 SVGEGT. The CDR3 DNA reads TGTGCCAGCAGCCAATTCGGACAGTCGTTACAGTTCTTC. This gives the protein CASSQFGQSLQFF.

There are many counts of this clonotype. This chain connects TRBV4-2 to TRBJ2-3; 7 bases align to TRBD2. The ends lost 4 bases at V and 4 bases at J; junction bases unmatched: 8. The CDR3 consists of 15 residues. Germline assignment: CDR1 LGHNA and CDR2 YNFKEQ. Here the CDR3 reads CASSPSAGAPDTQYF. The CDR3 nucleotides read TGTGCCAGCAGCCCCTCGGCGGGAGCCCCAGATACGCAGTATTTT.

This clonotype was picked up a small number of times. The gene calls are TRBV10-2 and TRBJ2-5; 8 bases are shared with TRBD1. Germline CDR1 reads WSHSY; CDR2 reads SAAADI. The CDR3 totals 14 residues. J gave up 5 bases and V 5 bases, and 7 bases lay outside the gene matches. Here the CDR3 DNA reads TGCGCCAGCAGTTACGACAGGGGAGACGAGACCCAGTACTTC. It translates to CASSYDRGDETQYF.

In its sample, this clonotype was seen many times. The chain is built from TRBV24-1 and TRBJ2-5; 12 bases are shared with TRBD1. The CDR3 has 15 residues. V trimming: 4 bases; J trimming: 5 bases; junction bases outside the gene matches: 4. CDR1 is KGHDR and CDR2 is SFDVKD in the germline V gene. The CDR3 bases are TGTGCCACCAGTGAGGGACAGGGGGCGGTGGAGACCCAGTACTTC. Protein sequence: CATSEGQGAVETQYF.

This clonotype appeared once. Its ends do not fully match the called genes, so a read error is possible. The V gene is TRBV29-1, the J gene TRBJ2-2; a possible D gene is TRBD2 (5 bases). There are 13 residues in the CDR3. Germline V lookup: CDR1 SQVTM, CDR2 ANQGSEA. CDR3 sequence reads: CSVDDKNTGKLFF. The CDR3 region has the DNA TGCAGCGTCGATGACAAGAACACCGGGAAGCTGTTTTTT.

Ten or more counts support this clonotype. V and J are TRBV4-3 and TRBJ2-4; 10 bases are shared with TRBD2. The junction had 5 bases not matched to a gene; V was cut back by 0 bases and J by 6 bases. CDR1 and CDR2 (germline): LGHNA, YSLEER. This CDR3 contains 16 residues. This CDR3 reads CASSQDRASGGNIQYF. CDR3 DNA: TGCGCCAGCAGCCAAGATAGGGCTAGCGGGGGAAACATTCAGTACTTC.

This clonotype has at least ten counts. V and J are TRBV7-2 and TRBJ2-3, with TRBD2 matching over 9 bases. V was clipped by 5 bases and J by 6 bases; unmatched bases: 12. The CDR3 runs 16 residues. Germline V gene data show CDR1 as SGHTA and CDR2 as FQGNSA. The CDR3 sequence is CASSLAGGPRSDTQYF. CDR3 DNA sequence: TGTGCCAGCAGCCTCGCGGGGGGGCCCAGGTCGGATACGCAGTATTTT.